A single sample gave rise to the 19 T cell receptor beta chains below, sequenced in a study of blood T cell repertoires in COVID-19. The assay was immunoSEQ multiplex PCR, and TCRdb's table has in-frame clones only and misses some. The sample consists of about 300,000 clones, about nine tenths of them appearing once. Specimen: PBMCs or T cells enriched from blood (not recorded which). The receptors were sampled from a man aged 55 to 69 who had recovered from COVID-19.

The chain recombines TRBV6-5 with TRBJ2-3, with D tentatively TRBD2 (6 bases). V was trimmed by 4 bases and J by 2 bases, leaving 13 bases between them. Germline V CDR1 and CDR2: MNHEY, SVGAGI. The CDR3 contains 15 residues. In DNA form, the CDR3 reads TGTGCCAGCAGTTTTATAGCGGAGTACACAGATACGCAGTATTTT. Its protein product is CASSFIAEYTDTQYF.

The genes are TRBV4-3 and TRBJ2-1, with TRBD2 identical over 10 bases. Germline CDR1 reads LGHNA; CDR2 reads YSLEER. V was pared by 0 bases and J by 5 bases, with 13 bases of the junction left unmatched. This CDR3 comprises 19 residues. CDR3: CASSQDIRGRLAGNNEQFF. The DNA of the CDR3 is TGCGCCAGCAGCCAAGATATTCGGGGGAGACTAGCGGGTAACAATGAGCAGTTCTTC.

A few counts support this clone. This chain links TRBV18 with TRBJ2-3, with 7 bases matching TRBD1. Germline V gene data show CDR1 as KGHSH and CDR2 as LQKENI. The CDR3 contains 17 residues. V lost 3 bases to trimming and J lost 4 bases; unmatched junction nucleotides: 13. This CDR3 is CASSPQSIAGGPDTQYF. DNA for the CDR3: TGTGCCAGCTCACCCCAATCCATAGCAGGGGGTCCAGATACGCAGTATTTT.

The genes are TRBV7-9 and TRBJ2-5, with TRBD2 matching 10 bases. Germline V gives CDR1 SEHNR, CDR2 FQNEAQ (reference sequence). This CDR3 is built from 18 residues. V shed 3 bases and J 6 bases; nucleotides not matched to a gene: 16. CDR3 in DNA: TGTGCCAGCAGCTTGGGAGGAACTAGCGGGACCCACCTCCAGACCCAGTACTTC. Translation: CASSLGGTSGTHLQTQYF.

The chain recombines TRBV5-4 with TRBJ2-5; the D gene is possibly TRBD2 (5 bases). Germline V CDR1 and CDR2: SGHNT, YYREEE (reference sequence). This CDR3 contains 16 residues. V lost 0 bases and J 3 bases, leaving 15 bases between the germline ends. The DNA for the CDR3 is TGTGCCAGCAGCTTGGGAGGTGGGGAGTACAAAGAGACCCAGTACTTC. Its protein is CASSLGGGEYKETQYF.

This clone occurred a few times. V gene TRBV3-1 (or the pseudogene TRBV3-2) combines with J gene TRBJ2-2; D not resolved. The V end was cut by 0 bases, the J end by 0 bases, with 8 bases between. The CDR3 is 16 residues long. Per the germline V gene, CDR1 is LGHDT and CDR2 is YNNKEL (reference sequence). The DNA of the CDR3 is TGTGCCAGCAGCCAAGAACAGACGGCGAACACCGGGGAGCTGTTTTTT. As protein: CASSQEQTANTGELFF.

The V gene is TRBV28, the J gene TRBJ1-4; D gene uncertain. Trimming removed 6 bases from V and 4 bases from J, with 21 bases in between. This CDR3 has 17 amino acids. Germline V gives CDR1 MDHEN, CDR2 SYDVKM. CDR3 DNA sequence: TGTGCCAGCAGCCAATACGTTGGGCAGGATCTTAATGAAAAACTGTTTTTT. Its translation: CASSQYVGQDLNEKLFF.

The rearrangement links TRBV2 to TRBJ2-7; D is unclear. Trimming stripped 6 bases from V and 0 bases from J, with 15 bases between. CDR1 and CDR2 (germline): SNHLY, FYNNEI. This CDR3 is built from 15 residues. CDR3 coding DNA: TGTGCCAGCAGCCCCCAGCGCCGGATCTCCTACGAGCAGTACTTC. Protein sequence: CASSPQRRISYEQYF.

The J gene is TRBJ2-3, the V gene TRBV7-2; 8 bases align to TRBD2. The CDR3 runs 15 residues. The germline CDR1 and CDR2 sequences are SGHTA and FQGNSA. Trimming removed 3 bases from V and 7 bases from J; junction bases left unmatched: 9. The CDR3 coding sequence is TGTGCCAGCAGCTTTCGGAGCGGGAGTGGAAATACGCAGTATTTT. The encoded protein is CASSFRSGSGNTQYF.

The CDR3 DNA follows: TGTGCCAGCAGCTTTCAAGGGGGTAACACCGGGGAGCTGTTTTTT. Protein sequence: CASSFQGGNTGELFF. V is TRBV11-3 and J is TRBJ2-2; possible D gene TRBD1, 6 bases. The CDR3 contains 15 residues. Germline V CDR1 and CDR2: SGHNT, YENEEA. V lost 3 bases and J 2 bases, leaving 10 bases between the germline ends.

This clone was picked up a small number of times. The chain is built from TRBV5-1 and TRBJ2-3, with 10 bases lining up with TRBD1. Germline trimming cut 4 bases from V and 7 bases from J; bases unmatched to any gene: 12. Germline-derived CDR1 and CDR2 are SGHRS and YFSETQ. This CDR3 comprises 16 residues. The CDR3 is CASSDGTGAIGNTQYF. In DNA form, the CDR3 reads TGCGCCAGCAGCGACGGGACAGGGGCCATCGGGAATACGCAGTATTTT.

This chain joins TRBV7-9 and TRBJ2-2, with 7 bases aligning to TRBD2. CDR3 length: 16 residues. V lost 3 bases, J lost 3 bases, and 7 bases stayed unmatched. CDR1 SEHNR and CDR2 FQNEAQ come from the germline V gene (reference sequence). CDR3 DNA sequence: TGTGCCAGCAGCTTTCGGGCGGGAGAAGACACCGGGGAGCTGTTTTTT. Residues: CASSFRAGEDTGELFF.

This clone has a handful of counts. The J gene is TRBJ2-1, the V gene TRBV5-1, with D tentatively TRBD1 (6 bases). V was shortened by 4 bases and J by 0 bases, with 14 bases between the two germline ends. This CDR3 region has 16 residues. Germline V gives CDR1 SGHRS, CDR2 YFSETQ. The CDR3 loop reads CASSGDTYPSYNEQFF. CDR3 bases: TGCGCCAGCAGCGGGGACACTTACCCCTCCTACAATGAGCAGTTCTTC.

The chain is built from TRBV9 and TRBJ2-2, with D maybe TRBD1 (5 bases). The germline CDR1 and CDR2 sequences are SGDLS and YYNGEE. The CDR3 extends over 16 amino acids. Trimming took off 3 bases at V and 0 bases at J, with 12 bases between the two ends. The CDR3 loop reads CASSAQGQANTGELFF. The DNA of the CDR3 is TGTGCCAGCAGCGCTCAAGGACAAGCGAACACCGGGGAGCTGTTTTTT.

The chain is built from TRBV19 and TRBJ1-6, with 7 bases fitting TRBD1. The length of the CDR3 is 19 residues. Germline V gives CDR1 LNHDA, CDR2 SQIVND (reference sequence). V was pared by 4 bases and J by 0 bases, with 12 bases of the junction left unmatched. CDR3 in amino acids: CASSTRQGAANSYNSPLHF. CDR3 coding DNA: TGTGCCAGTAGTACCCGACAGGGTGCAGCCAACTCCTATAATTCACCCCTCCACTTT.

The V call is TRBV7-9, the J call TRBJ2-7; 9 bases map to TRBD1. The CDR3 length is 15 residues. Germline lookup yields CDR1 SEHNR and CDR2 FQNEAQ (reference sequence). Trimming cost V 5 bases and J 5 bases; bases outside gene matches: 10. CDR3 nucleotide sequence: TGTGCCAGCAGCCGGGACAGGGTAGACTACGACGAGCAGTACTTC. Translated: CASSRDRVDYDEQYF.

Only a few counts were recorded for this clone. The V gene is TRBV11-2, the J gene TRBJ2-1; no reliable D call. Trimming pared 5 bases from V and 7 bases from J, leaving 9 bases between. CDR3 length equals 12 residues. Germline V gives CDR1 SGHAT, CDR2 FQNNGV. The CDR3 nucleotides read TGTGCCAGCAGCCCTCTCTCTAATGAGCAGTTCTTC. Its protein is CASSPLSNEQFF.

Here the CDR3 reads CASSGGQGVREQYF. Here the CDR3 DNA reads TGCGCCAGCAGCGGGGGACAGGGGGTGAGGGAGCAGTACTTC. This sequence joins TRBV5-1 and TRBJ2-7, with 11 bases identical to TRBD1. Germline V gene data show CDR1 as SGHRS and CDR2 as YFSETQ. The CDR3 extends over 14 amino acids. V lost 4 bases to trimming and J lost 7 bases; unmatched junction nucleotides: 7.

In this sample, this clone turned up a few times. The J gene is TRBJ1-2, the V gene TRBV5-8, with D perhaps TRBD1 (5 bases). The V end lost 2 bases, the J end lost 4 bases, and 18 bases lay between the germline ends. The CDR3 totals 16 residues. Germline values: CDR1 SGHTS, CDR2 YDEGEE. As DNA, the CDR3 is TGTGCCAGCAGCTTTGGTGACCTAGACAGAATCTATGGCTACACCTTC. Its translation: CASSFGDLDRIYGYTF.